Listed below are T cell receptor beta chains from one sample, sequenced in a study of response to subunit inactivated influenza vaccine. One entry per CDR3 protein, called by TCRdb with MiXCR from the RT-PCR reads. The sample includes fewer than 550,000 distinct CDR3 sequences, roughly 27% of them seen just once. The sequencing used CD4+ T cells sorted from PBMCs, collected roughly 5 days after vaccination. The receptors shown here come from a man in his fifties or sixties who received an inactivated influenza vaccine. CDR3s include the opening cysteine and the closing phenylalanine or tryptophan. Each record gives: J gene, V gene, CDR3 length, clone size, D gene, CDR3 protein, CDR3 DNA. A D gene is named only where the DNA matches it firmly. Clone size, where shown, is once, few, many, or a class for clones that have expanded.

TRBJ2-1,TRBV12-3/TRBV12-4,17,few,TRBD2,CASSLSASGGSYNEQFF,TGTGCCAGCAGTTTATCGGCTAGCGGGGGCTCCTACAATGAGCAGTTCTTC
TRBJ2-6,TRBV12-3/TRBV12-4,14,NA,NA,CASSFARRANVLTF,TGTGCCAGCAGTTTCGCTCGAAGGGCCAACGTCCTGACTTTC
TRBJ1-5,TRBV6-1,14,few,TRBD1,CASRHRGFNQPQHF,TGTGCCAGCAGGCACAGGGGATTCAATCAGCCCCAGCATTTT
TRBJ2-7,TRBV20-1,13,once,TRBD2,CSARTSGPYEQYF,TGCAGTGCTCGGACTAGCGGGCCCTACGAGCAGTACTTC
TRBJ2-7,TRBV7-2,15,few,NA,CASSLGATGPYEQYF,TGTGCCAGCAGCTTAGGAGCGACAGGCCCCTACGAGCAGTACTTC
TRBJ2-3,TRBV3-1,16,NA,NA,CASSSPRGASTDTQYF,TGTGCCAGCAGCTCCCCACGGGGTGCTAGCACAGATACGCAGTATTTT
TRBJ2-3,TRBV4-3,14,NA,NA,CASSQDTLSDTQYF,TGCGCCAGCAGCCAAGATACCCTCTCAGATACGCAGTATTTT
TRBJ2-5,TRBV29-1,14,many,TRBD1,CSVATGTGQETQYF,TGCAGCGTCGCCACCGGGACAGGACAAGAGACCCAGTACTTC
TRBJ2-1,TRBV28,19,NA,TRBD1,CASSPPGQGRRGSYNEQFF,TGTGCCAGCAGTCCCCCGGGACAGGGGAGGAGAGGGTCCTACAATGAGCAGTTCTTC
TRBJ1-5,TRBV7-6,15,few,TRBD1,CASSQLTGYNQPQHF,TGTGCCAGCAGCCAGCTGACAGGGTATAATCAGCCCCAGCATTTT
TRBJ2-7,TRBV10-3,14,few,NA,CAISESDGGAEQYF,TGTGCCATCAGTGAGTCTGATGGGGGGGCCGAGCAGTACTTC
TRBJ2-6,TRBV4-3,20,NA,TRBD1,CASSQDQGAVLVSGANVLTF,TGCGCCAGCAGCCAAGATCAGGGGGCGGTTTTGGTCTCTGGGGCCAACGTCCTGACTTTC
TRBJ2-3,TRBV20-1,19,few,TRBD2,CSASRRRRLAGDITDTQYF,TGCAGTGCTTCTCGCCGGAGGAGACTAGCGGGGGATATCACAGATACGCAGTATTTT
TRBJ2-7,TRBV18,13,NA,NA,CASSPWNGDEQYF,TGTGCCAGCTCACCATGGAATGGCGACGAGCAGTACTTC
TRBJ2-1,TRBV7-6,15,NA,NA,CASSSRAGLHHEQFF,TGTGCCAGCAGCTCTCGAGCCGGACTGCACCATGAGCAGTTCTTC
TRBJ2-7,TRBV6-2/TRBV6-3,14,few,TRBD2,CASSGGVRPYEQYF,TGTGCCAGCAGTGGGGGGGTAAGACCCTACGAGCAGTACTTC
TRBJ2-1,TRBV21-1,16,NA,NA,CASSARDSDSYNEQFF,TGTGCCAGCAGCGCACGGGACAGTGACTCCTACAATGAGCAGTTCTTC
TRBJ2-3,TRBV27,13,NA,NA,CASSFLTADTQYF,TGTGCCAGCAGTTTCCTAACGGCAGATACGCAGTATTTT
TRBJ2-7,TRBV6-8,15,few,NA,CASRNYYPASYEQYF,TGTGCCAGCAGAAACTACTACCCAGCCTCCTACGAGCAGTACTTC
TRBJ1-4,TRBV6-5,17,NA,NA,CASSYRPRDSSNEKLFF,TGTGCCAGCAGTTACCGTCCCCGCGACTCCTCTAATGAAAAACTGTTTTTT
TRBJ1-2,TRBV20-1,13,NA,TRBD1,CSAWDRGEYGYTF,TGCAGTGCTTGGGACAGGGGCGAGTATGGCTACACCTTC
TRBJ2-1,TRBV5-5,15,NA,TRBD1,CASSSEGQSYNEQFF,TGTGCCAGCAGCTCAGAGGGACAGTCCTACAATGAGCAGTTCTTC
TRBJ2-5,TRBV10-3,15,NA,TRBD2,CAIGVAGGTQETQYF,TGTGCCATAGGGGTGGCGGGAGGTACACAAGAGACCCAGTACTTC
TRBJ1-1,TRBV18,13,NA,NA,CASSPSENTEAFF,TGTGCCAGCTCACCGTCCGAGAACACTGAAGCTTTCTTT